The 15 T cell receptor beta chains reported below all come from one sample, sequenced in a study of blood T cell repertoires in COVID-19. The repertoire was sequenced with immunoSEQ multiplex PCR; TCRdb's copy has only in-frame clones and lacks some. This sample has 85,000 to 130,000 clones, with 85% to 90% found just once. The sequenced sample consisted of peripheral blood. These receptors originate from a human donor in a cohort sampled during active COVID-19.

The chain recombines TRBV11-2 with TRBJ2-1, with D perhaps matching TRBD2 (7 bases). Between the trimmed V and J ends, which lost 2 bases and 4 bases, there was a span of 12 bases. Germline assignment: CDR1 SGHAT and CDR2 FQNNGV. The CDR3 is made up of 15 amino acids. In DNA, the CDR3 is TGTGCCAGCAGCTTACCGGGGGGCGCTTACAATGAGCAGTTCTTC. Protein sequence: CASSLPGGAYNEQFF.

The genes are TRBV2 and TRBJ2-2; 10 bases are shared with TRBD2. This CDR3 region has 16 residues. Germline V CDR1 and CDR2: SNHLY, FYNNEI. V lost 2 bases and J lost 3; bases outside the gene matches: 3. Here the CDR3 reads CASSEPSGSHTGELFF. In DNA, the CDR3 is TGTGCCAGCAGTGAACCTAGCGGGAGCCACACCGGGGAGCTGTTTTTT. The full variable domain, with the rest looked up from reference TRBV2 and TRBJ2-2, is EPEVTQTPSHQVTQMGQEVILRCVPISNHLYFYWYRQILGQKVEFLVSFYNNEISEKSEIFDDQFSVERPDGSNFTLKIRSTKLEDSAMYFCASSEPSGSHTGELFFGEGSRLTVL.

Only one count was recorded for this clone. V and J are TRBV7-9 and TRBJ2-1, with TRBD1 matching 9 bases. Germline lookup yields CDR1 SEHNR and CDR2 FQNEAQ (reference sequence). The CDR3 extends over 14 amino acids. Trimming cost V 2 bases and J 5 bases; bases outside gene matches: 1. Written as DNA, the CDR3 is TGTGCCAGCAGCTTACGGGACAGGGACAATGAGCAGTTCTTC. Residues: CASSLRDRDNEQFF.

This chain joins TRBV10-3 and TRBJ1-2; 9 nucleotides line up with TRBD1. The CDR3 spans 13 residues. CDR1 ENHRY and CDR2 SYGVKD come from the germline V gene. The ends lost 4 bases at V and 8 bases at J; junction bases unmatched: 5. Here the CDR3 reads CAISGNRGQGYTF. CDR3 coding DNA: TGTGCCATCAGTGGGAACAGGGGGCAGGGCTACACCTTC.

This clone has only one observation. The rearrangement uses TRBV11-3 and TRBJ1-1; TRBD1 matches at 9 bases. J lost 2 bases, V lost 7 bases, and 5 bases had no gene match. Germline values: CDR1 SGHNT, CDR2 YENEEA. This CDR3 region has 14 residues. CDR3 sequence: CASTKDRGNTEAFF. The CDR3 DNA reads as TGTGCCAGCACCAAGGACAGGGGTAACACTGAAGCTTTCTTT.

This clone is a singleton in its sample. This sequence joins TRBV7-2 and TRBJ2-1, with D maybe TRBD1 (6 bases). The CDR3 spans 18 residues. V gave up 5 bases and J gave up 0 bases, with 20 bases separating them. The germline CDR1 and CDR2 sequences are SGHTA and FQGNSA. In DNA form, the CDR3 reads TGTGCCAGCAGCCTCTTCAACAGGGCTACCAGCTCCTACAATGAGCAGTTCTTC. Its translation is CASSLFNRATSSYNEQFF.

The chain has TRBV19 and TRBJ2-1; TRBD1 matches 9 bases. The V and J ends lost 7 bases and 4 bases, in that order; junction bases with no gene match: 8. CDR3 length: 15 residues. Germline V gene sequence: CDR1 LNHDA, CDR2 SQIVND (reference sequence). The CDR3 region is CASNDRDRAYNEQFF. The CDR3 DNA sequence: TGTGCCAGTAACGACAGGGACAGGGCTTACAATGAGCAGTTCTTC. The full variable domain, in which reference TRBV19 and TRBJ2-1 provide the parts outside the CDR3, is DGGITQSPKYLFRKEGQNVTLSCEQNLNHDAMYWYRQDPGQGLRLIYYSQIVNDFQKGDIAEGYSVSREKKESFPLTVTSAQKNPTAFYLCASNDRDRAYNEQFFGPGTRLTVL.

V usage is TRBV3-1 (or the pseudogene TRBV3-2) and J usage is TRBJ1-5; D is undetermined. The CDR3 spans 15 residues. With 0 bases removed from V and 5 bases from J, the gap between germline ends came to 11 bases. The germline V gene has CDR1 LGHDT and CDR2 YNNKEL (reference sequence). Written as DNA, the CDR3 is TGTGCCAGCAGCCAAGAAACCGGGAATCATCAGCCCCAGCATTTT. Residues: CASSQETGNHQPQHF.

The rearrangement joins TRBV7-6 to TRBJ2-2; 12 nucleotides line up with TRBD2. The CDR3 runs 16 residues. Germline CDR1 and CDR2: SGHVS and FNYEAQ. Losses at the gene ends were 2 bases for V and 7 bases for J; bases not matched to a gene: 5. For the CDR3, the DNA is TGTGCCAGCAGCTTACGACTAGCGGGAGTGGGCGGGGAGCTGTTTTTT. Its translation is CASSLRLAGVGGELFF.

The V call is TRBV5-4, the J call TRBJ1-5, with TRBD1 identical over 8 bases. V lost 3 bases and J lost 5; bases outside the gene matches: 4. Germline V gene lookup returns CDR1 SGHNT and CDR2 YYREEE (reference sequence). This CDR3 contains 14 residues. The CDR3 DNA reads TGTGCCAGCAGCTGGGACAGGAGTTATCAGCCCCAGCATTTT. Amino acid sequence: CASSWDRSYQPQHF.

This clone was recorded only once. DNA of the CDR3: TGTGCCAGCAGTTGGAGGAGGGGAGGCTACACCTTC. As protein: CASSWRRGGYTF. The chain carries TRBV28 and TRBJ1-2, with D perhaps matching TRBD1 (5 bases). Germline assignment: CDR1 MDHEN and CDR2 SYDVKM. With 4 bases removed from V and 8 bases from J, the gap between germline ends came to 11 bases. This CDR3 is 12 amino acids long.

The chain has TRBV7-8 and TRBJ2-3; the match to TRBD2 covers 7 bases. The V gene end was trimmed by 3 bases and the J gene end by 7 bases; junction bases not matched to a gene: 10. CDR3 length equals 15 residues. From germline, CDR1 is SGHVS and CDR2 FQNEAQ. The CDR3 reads CASSFTSDLSYTQYF. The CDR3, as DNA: TGTGCCAGCAGCTTCACTAGCGATTTAAGTTATACGCAGTATTTT.

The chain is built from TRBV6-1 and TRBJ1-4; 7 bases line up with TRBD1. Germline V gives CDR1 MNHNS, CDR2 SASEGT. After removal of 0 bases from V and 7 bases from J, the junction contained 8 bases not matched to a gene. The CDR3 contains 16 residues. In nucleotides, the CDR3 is TGTGCCAGCAGTGAAGCAGGGGGCGCATTGAGTGAAAAACTGTTTTTT. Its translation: CASSEAGGALSEKLFF.

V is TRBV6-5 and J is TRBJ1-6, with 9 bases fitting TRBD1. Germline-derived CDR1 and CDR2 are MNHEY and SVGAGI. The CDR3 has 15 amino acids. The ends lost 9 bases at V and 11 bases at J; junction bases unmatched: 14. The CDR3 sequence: CASVETGGIRAPLHF. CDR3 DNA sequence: TGTGCCAGTGTCGAGACAGGGGGAATAAGGGCACCCCTCCACTTT.

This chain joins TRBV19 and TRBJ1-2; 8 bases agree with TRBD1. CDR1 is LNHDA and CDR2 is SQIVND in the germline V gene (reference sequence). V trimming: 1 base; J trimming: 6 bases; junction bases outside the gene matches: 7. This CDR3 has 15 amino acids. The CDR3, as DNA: TGTGCCAGTAGTATAGGGACAGGGATCGTCGATGGCTACACCTTC. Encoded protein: CASSIGTGIVDGYTF. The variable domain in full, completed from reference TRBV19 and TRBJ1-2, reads DGGITQSPKYLFRKEGQNVTLSCEQNLNHDAMYWYRQDPGQGLRLIYYSQIVNDFQKGDIAEGYSVSREKKESFPLTVTSAQKNPTAFYLCASSIGTGIVDGYTFGSGTRLTVV.